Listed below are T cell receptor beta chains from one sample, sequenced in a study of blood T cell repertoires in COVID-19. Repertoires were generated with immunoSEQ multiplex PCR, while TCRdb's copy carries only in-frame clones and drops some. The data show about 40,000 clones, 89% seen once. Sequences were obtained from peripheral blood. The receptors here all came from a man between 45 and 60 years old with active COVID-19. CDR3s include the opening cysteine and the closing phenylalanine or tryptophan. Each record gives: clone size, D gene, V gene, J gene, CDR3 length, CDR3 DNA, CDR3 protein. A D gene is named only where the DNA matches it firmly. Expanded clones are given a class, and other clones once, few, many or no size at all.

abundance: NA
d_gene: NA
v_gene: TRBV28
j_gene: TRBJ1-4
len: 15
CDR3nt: TGTGCCAGCAGTGCCCGGACAGATTTCGATGAAAAACTGTTTTTT
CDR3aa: CASSARTDFDEKLFF

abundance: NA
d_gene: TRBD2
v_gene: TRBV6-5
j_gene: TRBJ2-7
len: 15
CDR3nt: TGTGCCAGCAGTTACTTGGCTAGCGGGAGCTACGAGCAGTACTTC
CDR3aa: CASSYLASGSYEQYF

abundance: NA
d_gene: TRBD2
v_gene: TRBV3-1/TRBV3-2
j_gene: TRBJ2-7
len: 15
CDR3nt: TGTGCCAGCAGCCCCCTCACGGGAGGGCCCGACGAGCAGTACTTC
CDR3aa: CASSPLTGGPDEQYF

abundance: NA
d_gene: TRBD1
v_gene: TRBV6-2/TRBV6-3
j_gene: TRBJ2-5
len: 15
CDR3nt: TGTGCCAGCAGTTTCCAGGGGGCCGGTCAAGAGACCCAGTACTTC
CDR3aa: CASSFQGAGQETQYF

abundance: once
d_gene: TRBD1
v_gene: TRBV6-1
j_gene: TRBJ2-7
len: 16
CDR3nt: TGTGCCAGCAGTGCCTTCACGACAGGGGGCTATTACGAGCAGTACTTC
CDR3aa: CASSAFTTGGYYEQYF

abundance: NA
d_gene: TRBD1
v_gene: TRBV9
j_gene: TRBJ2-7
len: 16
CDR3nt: TGTGCCAGCAGCGTAGCTACAGGACAGGGGGGAGACGAGCAGTACTTC
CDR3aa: CASSVATGQGGDEQYF

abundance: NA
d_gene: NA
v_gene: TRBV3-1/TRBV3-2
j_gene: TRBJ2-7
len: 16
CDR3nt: TGTGCCAGCAGCCAAGGGGGGACTTATGCATCCTACGAGCAGTACTTC
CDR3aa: CASSQGGTYASYEQYF

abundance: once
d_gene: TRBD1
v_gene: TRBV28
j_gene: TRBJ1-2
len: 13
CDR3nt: TGTGCCAGCAGCCTAGGGGGCAACTATGGCTACACCTTC
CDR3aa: CASSLGGNYGYTF

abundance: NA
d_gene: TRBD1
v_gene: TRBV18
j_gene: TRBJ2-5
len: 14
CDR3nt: TGTGCCAGCTCACCTGGACAGGGGAAAGAGACCCAGTACTTC
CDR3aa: CASSPGQGKETQYF

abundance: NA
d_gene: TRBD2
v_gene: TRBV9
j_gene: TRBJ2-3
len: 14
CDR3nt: TGTGCCAGCAGCGGGACTAGCGGTGCAGATACGCAGTATTTT
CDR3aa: CASSGTSGADTQYF

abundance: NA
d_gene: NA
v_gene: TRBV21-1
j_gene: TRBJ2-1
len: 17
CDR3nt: TGTGCCAGCAGCAAAGGCCTAGCGCCGATCTCCTACAATGAGCAGTTCTTC
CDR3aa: CASSKGLAPISYNEQFF

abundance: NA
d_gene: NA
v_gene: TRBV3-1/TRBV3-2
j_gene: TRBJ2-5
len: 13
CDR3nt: TGTGCCAGCAGAGGGGACAACCAAGAGACCCAGTACTTC
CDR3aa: CASRGDNQETQYF

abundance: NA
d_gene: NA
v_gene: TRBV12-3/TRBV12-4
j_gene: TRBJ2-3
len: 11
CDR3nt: TGTGCCAGCAGTTTCGCAGATACGCAGTATTTT
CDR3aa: CASSFADTQYF

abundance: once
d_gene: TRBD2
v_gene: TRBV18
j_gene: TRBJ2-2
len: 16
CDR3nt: TGTGCCAGCTCATCCATGGCGGGAGAGAACACCGGGGAGCTGTTTTTT
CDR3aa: CASSSMAGENTGELFF

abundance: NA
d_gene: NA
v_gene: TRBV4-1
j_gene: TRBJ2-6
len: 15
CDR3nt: TGCGCCAGCAGCATAGGGGCAACTGGGGCCAACGTCCTGACTTTC
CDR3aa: CASSIGATGANVLTF

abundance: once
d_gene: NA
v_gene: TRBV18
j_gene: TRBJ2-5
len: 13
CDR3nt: TGTGCCAGCTCACCTATGGGCCTGGAGACCCAGTACTTC
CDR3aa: CASSPMGLETQYF

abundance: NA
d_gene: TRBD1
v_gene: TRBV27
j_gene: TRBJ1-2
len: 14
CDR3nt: TGTGCCAGCAGTATACAGGGGGGAATCTATGGCTACACCTTC
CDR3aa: CASSIQGGIYGYTF

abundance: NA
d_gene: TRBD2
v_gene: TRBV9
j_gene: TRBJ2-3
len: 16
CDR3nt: TGTGCCAGCAGCCCCCCCACTAGCGTTGGCACAGATACGCAGTATTTT
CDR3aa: CASSPPTSVGTDTQYF

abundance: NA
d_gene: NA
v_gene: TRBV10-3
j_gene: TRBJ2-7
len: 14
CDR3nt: TGTGCCATCAGTGAAGGTCAGGGCGTCTACGAGCAGTACTTC
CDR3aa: CAISEGQGVYEQYF

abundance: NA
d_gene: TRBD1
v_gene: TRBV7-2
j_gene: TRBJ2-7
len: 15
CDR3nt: TGTGCCAGCAGCTTACGAGGGACAGAACCATACGAGCAGTACTTC
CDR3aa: CASSLRGTEPYEQYF

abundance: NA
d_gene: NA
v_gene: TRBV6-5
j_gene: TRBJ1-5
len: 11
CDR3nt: TGTGCCAGCAGCCCACCGGGGCCCCAGCATTTT
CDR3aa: CASSPPGPQHF

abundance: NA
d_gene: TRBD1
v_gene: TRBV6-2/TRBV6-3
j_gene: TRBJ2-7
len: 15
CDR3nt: TGTGCCAGCAGTCCCCCGGGACAGGAAAACTACGAGCAGTACTTC
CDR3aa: CASSPPGQENYEQYF

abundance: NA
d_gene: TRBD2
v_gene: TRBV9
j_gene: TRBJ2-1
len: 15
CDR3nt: TGTGCCAGCAGCGTAGAGGATGGGGCCACTAGCGAGGAGTTCTTC
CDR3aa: CASSVEDGATSEEFF

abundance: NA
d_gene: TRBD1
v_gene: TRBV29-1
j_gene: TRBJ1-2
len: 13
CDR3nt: TGCAGCGTCCAGGGGACAGGAGTCTATGGCTACACCTTC
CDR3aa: CSVQGTGVYGYTF